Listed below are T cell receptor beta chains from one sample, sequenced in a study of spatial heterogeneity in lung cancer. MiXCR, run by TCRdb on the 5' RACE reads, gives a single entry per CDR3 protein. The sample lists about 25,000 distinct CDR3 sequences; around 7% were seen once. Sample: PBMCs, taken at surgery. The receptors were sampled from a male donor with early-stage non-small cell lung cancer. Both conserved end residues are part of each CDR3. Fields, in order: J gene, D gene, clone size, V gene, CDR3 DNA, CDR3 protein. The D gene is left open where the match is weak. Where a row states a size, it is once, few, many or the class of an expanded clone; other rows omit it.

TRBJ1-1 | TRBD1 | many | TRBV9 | TGTGCCAGCAGCGTTACAGGGGAGAACACTGAAGCTTTCTTT | CASSVTGENTEAFF
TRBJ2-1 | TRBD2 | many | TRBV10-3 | TGTGCCATCAGTGGACCTAGCGGGGATTACAATGAGCAGTTCTTC | CAISGPSGDYNEQFF
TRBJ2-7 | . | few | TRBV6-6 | TGTGCCAGCAGTGATCTCCGGGACATCTCATCCTACGAGCAGTACTTC | CASSDLRDISSYEQYF
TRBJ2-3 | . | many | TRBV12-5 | TGTGCTAGTGCTCAGACAGGCACAGATACGCAGTATTTT | CASAQTGTDTQYF
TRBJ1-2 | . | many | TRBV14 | TGTGCCAGCAGCCAAGAACTTAACTATGGCTACACCTTC | CASSQELNYGYTF
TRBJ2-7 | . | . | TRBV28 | TGTGCCAGCAGTCGAAGGACAAGCCTCTACGAGCAGTACTTC | CASSRRTSLYEQYF
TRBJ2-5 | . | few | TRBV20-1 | TGCAGTGCTAGAGATTTGGCTTCCCAAGAGACCCAGTACTTC | CSARDLASQETQYF
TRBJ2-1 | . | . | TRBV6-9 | TGTGCCAGCTCCCCTAGAGGGGGGTCTTCCTACAATGAGCAGTTCTTC | CASSPRGGSSYNEQFF
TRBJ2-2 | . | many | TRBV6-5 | TGTGCCAGCAGCCGACTCACCGGGGAGCTGTTTTTT | CASSRLTGELFF
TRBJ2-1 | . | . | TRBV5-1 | TGCGCCAGCAGCTCGGACAGTACCTACAATGAGCAGTTCTTC | CASSSDSTYNEQFF
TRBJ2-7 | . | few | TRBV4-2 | TGTGCCAGCAGCCAGGACAAGGTCTACGAGCAGTACTTC | CASSQDKVYEQYF
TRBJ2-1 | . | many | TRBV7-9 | TGTGCCAGCAGCTTACCGGGGGCATTCGGAAATGAGCAGTTCTTC | CASSLPGAFGNEQFF
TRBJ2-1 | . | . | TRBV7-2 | TGTGCCAGCAGCTTAGATTCGGGGAGCCACAATGAGCAGTTCTTC | CASSLDSGSHNEQFF
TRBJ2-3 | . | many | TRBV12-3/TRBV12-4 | TGTGCCAGCAGTTTATCCAGCACAGATACGCAGTATTTT | CASSLSSTDTQYF
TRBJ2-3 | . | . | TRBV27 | TGTGCCAGCAGTTTACAGTCTAGCACAGATACGCAGTATTTT | CASSLQSSTDTQYF
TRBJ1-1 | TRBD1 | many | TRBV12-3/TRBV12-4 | TGTGCCAGCACCTTCCCGGGACAGGGGAACACTGAAGCTTTCTTT | CASTFPGQGNTEAFF
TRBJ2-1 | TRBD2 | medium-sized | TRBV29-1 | TGCAGCGTTGAAGATCACGGGGCTCCGGGACTAGAGCAGTTCTTC | CSVEDHGAPGLEQFF
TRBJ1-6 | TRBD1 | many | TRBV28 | TGTGCCAGCAGTGCCACAGGGGATTCCTATAATTCACCCCTCCACTTT | CASSATGDSYNSPLHF
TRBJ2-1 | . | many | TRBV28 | TGTGCCAGCAGTTTAGACACCCCGCCTGAGCAGTTCTTC | CASSLDTPPEQFF
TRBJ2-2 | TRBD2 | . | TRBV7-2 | TGTGCCAGCAGCTTCGGACTAGCGGGCACCGGGGAGCTGTTTTTT | CASSFGLAGTGELFF
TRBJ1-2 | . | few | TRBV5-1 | TGCGCCAGCAGCCCCACCCAGGGAAACTATGGCTACACCTTC | CASSPTQGNYGYTF
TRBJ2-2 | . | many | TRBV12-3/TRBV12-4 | TGTGCCAGCAAGCCCCGGGGGCGGCACACCGGGGAGCTGTTTTTT | CASKPRGRHTGELFF
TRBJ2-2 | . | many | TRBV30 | TGTGCCTGGAGTGTTTCAGGGTTTGGCGGGGAGCTGTTTTTT | CAWSVSGFGGELFF
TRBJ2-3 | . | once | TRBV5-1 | TGCGCCAGCAGCCGAGGTGGCCCCCCAGATACGCAGTATTTT | CASSRGGPPDTQYF
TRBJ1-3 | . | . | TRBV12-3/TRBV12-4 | TGTGCCAGCAGTTTCGAGGTATCGTCCGGAAACACCATATATTTT | CASSFEVSSGNTIYF
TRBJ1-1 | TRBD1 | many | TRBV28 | TGTGCCAGCACCGGGACAGTAAACACTGAAGCTTTCTTT | CASTGTVNTEAFF
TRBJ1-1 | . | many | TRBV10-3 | TGTGCCATCAGGAGAGAACAGGGTATAGTCGGGTACACTGAAGCTTTCTTT | CAIRREQGIVGYTEAFF
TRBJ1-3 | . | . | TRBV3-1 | TGTGCCAGCAGCCAAGTTGGAAACACCATATATTTT | CASSQVGNTIYF
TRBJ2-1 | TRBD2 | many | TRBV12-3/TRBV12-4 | TGTGCCAGCAATTTAGCGGGATTGGATGAGCAGTTCTTC | CASNLAGLDEQFF
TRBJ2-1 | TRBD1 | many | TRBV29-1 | TGCAGCGCCCGAGACAGGGGGCGATACAATGAGCAGTTCTTC | CSARDRGRYNEQFF
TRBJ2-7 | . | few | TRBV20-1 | TGCAGTGCTAGAGGGGCCAGGGATCACCACGAGCAGTACTTC | CSARGARDHHEQYF
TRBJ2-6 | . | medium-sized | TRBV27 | TGTGCCAGCAGTTTGGGGCTCTCTGGGGCCAACGTCCTGACTTTC | CASSLGLSGANVLTF
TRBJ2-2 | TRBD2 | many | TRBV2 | TGTGCCAGCAGGGGGACTAGTGTCTCGGGGGAGCTGTTTTTT | CASRGTSVSGELFF
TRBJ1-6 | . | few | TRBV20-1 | TGCAGTGCTAGAGTAACAGGGAGCTCCTATAATTCACCCCTCCACTTT | CSARVTGSSYNSPLHF
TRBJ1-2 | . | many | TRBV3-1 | TGTGCCAGCAGCCAAGATGGAAGGATTGGCGGCTACACCTTC | CASSQDGRIGGYTF
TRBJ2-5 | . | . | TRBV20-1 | TGCAGTGCTATCGCAGGGCTGGAAGAGACCCAGTACTTC | CSAIAGLEETQYF
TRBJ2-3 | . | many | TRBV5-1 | TGCGCCAGCAGCTTGAACAAGGGGCCCCCGACCACAGATACGCAGTATTTT | CASSLNKGPPTTDTQYF
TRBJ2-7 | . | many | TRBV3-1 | TGTGCCAGCAGCCTAGGGGGGGACTACGAGCAGTACTTC | CASSLGGDYEQYF
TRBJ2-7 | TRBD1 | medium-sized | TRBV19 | TGTGCCACAGCCGGGACAGGAACTCGTGAGCAGTACTTC | CATAGTGTREQYF
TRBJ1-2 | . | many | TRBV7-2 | TGTGCCAGCAGCTTTGACAGGCTCCCTGGCTACACCTTC | CASSFDRLPGYTF
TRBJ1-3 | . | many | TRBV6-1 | TGTGCCAGCAGTCGGGACTCACGCTCTGGAAACACCATATATTTT | CASSRDSRSGNTIYF
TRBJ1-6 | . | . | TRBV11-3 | TGTGCCAGCAGCTTAGGGACAGAGAGCTCCTATAATTCACCCCTCCACTTT | CASSLGTESSYNSPLHF
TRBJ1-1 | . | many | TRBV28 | TGTGCCAGCACTCACGAGTCCCTTGGGAAGACTGAAGCTTTCTTT | CASTHESLGKTEAFF
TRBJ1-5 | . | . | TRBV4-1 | TGCGCCAGCAGCCAAGTCCGGGGGAGAGGGAATCAGCCCCAGCATTTT | CASSQVRGRGNQPQHF
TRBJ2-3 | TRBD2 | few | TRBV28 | TGTGCCAGCAGTTTACCTCCTTTAGCGGGGGCGTCAGATACGCAGTATTTT | CASSLPPLAGASDTQYF
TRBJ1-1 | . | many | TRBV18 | TGTGCCAGCTCACCGAGCCAGGCTGGCACTGAAGCTTTCTTT | CASSPSQAGTEAFF
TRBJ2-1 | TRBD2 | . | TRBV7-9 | TGTGCCAGCAGCCCGGTACTAGCGGGAGTCGCCAATGAGCAGTTCTTC | CASSPVLAGVANEQFF
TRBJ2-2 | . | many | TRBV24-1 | TGTGCCACCAGTGATAGACAGAACACCGGGGAGCTGTTTTTT | CATSDRQNTGELFF
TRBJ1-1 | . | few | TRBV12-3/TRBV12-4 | TGTGCCAGCAGTCAACATGGGGAGGACACTGAAGCTTTCTTT | CASSQHGEDTEAFF
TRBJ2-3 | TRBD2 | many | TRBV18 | TGTGCCAGCTCCCTCGGGACTAGCGGCACAGATACGCAGTATTTT | CASSLGTSGTDTQYF
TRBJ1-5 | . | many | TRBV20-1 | TGCAGTGCTAGGGTCGGGGGAAAGTCCTTTGGCAATCAGCCCCAGCATTTT | CSARVGGKSFGNQPQHF